This paragraph reports one T cell receptor (beta chain). What this receptor recognizes is not known. No much larger clone exists at a distance of one base, and base qualities are not known. The record originates from a study of control samples from healthy donors and cancer patients (dated by TCRdb to 2018 to 2020). The CDR3 covers 17 residues, taking in both the cysteine and the phenylalanine. The sequence is cut down to CDR3 DNA, 51 bases in frame from base 1. In the germline V gene, CDR1 corresponds to SGDLS and CDR2 to YYNGEE. The trim is 4 bases for V and 6 bases for J, with a gap of 22 bases between the germline ends. Library preparation was by the immunoSEQ multiplex PCR assay. In its TCRdb copy, this immuneACCESS table keeps in-frame sequences only and misses some clones. Where compared with another copy, unresolved V genes explain less than half of these, and the others have no known cause. The sample table holds fewer than 110,000 clones, of which 75% to 90% were seen once. The biggest ten clones account for about 18% of the sample.

This clonotype was obtained from a man between 60 and 75 years old with lung cancer. The rearrangement joined TRBV9 to TRBJ1-4, with the D gene uncertain. The sample comprised PBMCs. CDR3 sequence: CASSPTRFAGGDEKLFF. The nucleotide sequence reads TGTGCCAGCAGCCCGACGCGGTTTGCAGGTGGGGATGAAAAACTGTTTTTT.